Listed below are T cell receptor beta chains from one sample, sequenced in a study of T cell responses to AZD1222 COVID-19 vaccine. Assay used: immunoSEQ multiplex PCR; TCRdb lists only in-frame clones, some missing. The sample consists of about 140,000 clones, approximately 86% of them appearing once. Sequenced material: peripheral blood, taken on day 0 of AZD1222 vaccination. These receptors were collected from an adult in good health. CDR3s include the opening cysteine and the closing phenylalanine or tryptophan. A D gene is named only where the DNA matches it firmly. Only some rows state a clone size, as once, few, many or a class for expanded clones.

TRBJ1-5 | NA | TRBV28 | NA | CASSLWRTPPQPQHF | TGTGCCAGCAGTTTATGGAGGACCCCTCCTCAGCCCCAGCATTTT
TRBJ1-5 | NA | TRBV6-5 | NA | CASSYSGPPPQHF | TGTGCCAGCAGTTACTCCGGGCCCCCGCCCCAGCATTTT
TRBJ2-1 | TRBD2 | TRBV5-4 | NA | CASSLVPGLAGDNEQFF | TGTGCCAGCAGCTTGGTTCCGGGACTAGCGGGAGATAATGAGCAGTTCTTC
TRBJ1-4 | TRBD1 | TRBV18 | NA | CASSLNRGRTLGLFF | TGTGCCAGCTCACTAAACAGGGGGCGGACATTGGGACTGTTTTTT
TRBJ1-1 | NA | TRBV6-1 | few | CASSEKWGTEAFF | TGTGCCAGCAGTGAAAAATGGGGGACTGAAGCTTTCTTT
TRBJ1-5 | NA | TRBV19 | NA | CASSIADQPQHF | TGTGCCAGTAGTATCGCAGATCAGCCCCAGCATTTT
TRBJ1-3 | NA | TRBV9 | NA | CASSVFETGNTIYF | TGTGCCAGCAGCGTATTCGAAACTGGAAACACCATATATTTT
TRBJ1-1 | TRBD1 | TRBV19 | NA | CASSIDRGRTEAFF | TGTGCCAGTAGTATAGACAGGGGGAGGACTGAAGCTTTCTTT
TRBJ2-3 | NA | TRBV27 | once | CASSLRGTDTQYF | TGTGCCAGCAGTCTAAGGGGGACAGATACGCAGTATTTT
TRBJ1-5 | NA | TRBV7-2 | NA | CASSLQGPVHQPQHF | TGTGCCAGCAGCTTACAGGGACCTGTACATCAGCCCCAGCATTTT
TRBJ2-7 | NA | TRBV5-8 | NA | CASSLSPRYEQYF | TGTGCCAGCAGCTTGTCCCCACGCTACGAGCAGTACTTC
TRBJ2-1 | TRBD2 | TRBV6-2/TRBV6-3 | once | CASSSRSGTSGYNEQFF | TGTGCCAGCAGTTCCCGCTCCGGGACTAGTGGGTACAATGAGCAGTTCTTC
TRBJ2-5 | TRBD2 | TRBV4-1 | few | CASTASGQETQYF | TGCGCCAGCACGGCTAGCGGGCAAGAGACCCAGTACTTC
TRBJ1-5 | NA | TRBV19 | NA | CASSNTLLAGGNQPQHF | TGTGCCAGTAGTAACACCCTCTTGGCAGGGGGCAATCAGCCCCAGCATTTT
TRBJ1-5 | TRBD1 | TRBV6-1 | NA | CASTEGTGVQPQHF | TGTGCCAGCACTGAAGGGACAGGGGTTCAGCCCCAGCATTTT
TRBJ2-1 | NA | TRBV7-2 | NA | CASSLAWTLEQFF | TGTGCCAGCAGCTTAGCGTGGACTCTTGAGCAGTTCTTC
TRBJ1-6 | NA | TRBV12-1 | NA | CASSFTSGVRYSPLHF | TGTGCCAGCAGCTTTACGTCCGGGGTACGGTATTCACCCCTCCACTTT
TRBJ2-7 | TRBD1 | TRBV11-3 | NA | CASSYSGQGLNEQYF | TGTGCCAGCAGTTATTCGGGACAGGGTCTTAACGAGCAGTACTTC
TRBJ2-7 | TRBD1 | TRBV19 | NA | CASKPGQGYYEQYF | TGTGCCAGTAAACCGGGACAGGGATATTACGAGCAGTACTTC
TRBJ1-2 | TRBD1 | TRBV7-9 | NA | CASSLPTGTYGYTF | TGTGCCAGCAGCCTACCGACAGGGACATATGGCTACACCTTC
TRBJ2-7 | NA | TRBV5-8 | NA | CASSSTRRQHYEQYF | TGTGCCAGCAGCTCTACCCGACGCCAACACTACGAGCAGTACTTC
TRBJ2-5 | NA | TRBV5-8 | NA | CASSLAGVSRPQETQYF | TGTGCCAGCAGCTTAGCCGGAGTGAGTCGTCCCCAAGAGACCCAGTACTTC
TRBJ1-6 | TRBD1 | TRBV9 | NA | CASSSLGQGPAPLHF | TGTGCCAGCAGCTCTTTGGGACAGGGCCCGGCACCCCTCCACTTT
TRBJ2-1 | TRBD2 | TRBV9 | NA | CASSVARGSSYNEQFF | TGTGCCAGCAGCGTAGCTCGCGGGAGCTCCTACAATGAGCAGTTCTTC
TRBJ2-7 | NA | TRBV7-9 | few | CASSSGREIAYEQYF | TGTGCCAGCAGCTCAGGCAGGGAGATAGCCTACGAGCAGTACTTC
TRBJ1-3 | NA | TRBV5-5 | NA | CASSLSPPTVGQGSRNTIYF | TGTGCCAGCAGCTTGTCGCCCCCCACCGTAGGGCAGGGTAGTAGGAACACCATATATTTT
TRBJ2-2 | NA | TRBV7-2 | NA | CASSLVGGGNTGELFF | TGTGCCAGCAGCTTAGTGGGAGGGGGAAACACCGGGGAGCTGTTTTTT
TRBJ1-1 | TRBD1 | TRBV11-2 | NA | CASSSGQGKYAFF | TGTGCCAGCAGCTCCGGACAGGGGAAGTACGCTTTCTTT
TRBJ2-2 | NA | TRBV24-1 | NA | CATLGLLYTGELFF | TGTGCCACCCTTGGGCTATTATACACCGGGGAGCTGTTTTTT
TRBJ2-3 | NA | TRBV7-9 | NA | CASSTVSSTDTQYF | TGTGCCAGCAGCACCGTTTCCAGCACAGATACGCAGTATTTT
TRBJ2-2 | NA | TRBV5-8 | once | CASLTESTGELFF | TGTGCCAGCTTGACAGAGTCCACCGGGGAGCTGTTTTTT
TRBJ1-1 | TRBD1 | TRBV3-1/TRBV3-2 | NA | CASSIRQGEVAFF | TGTGCCAGCAGTATAAGACAGGGAGAGGTGGCTTTCTTT
TRBJ1-3 | NA | TRBV14 | few | CASSQDTDRAGTIYF | TGTGCCAGCAGCCAAGATACGGACAGAGCAGGCACCATATATTTT
TRBJ1-1 | TRBD1 | TRBV29-1 | NA | CSGNRDREWEAFF | TGCAGCGGAAACCGGGACAGGGAATGGGAAGCTTTCTTT
TRBJ1-3 | NA | TRBV10-2 | once | CASGQPPTGNTIYF | TGCGCCAGTGGTCAACCCCCCACTGGAAACACCATATATTTT
TRBJ1-4 | TRBD1 | TRBV6-5 | NA | CASSRDSMNEKLFF | TGTGCCAGCAGTCGGGACAGCATGAATGAAAAACTGTTTTTT
TRBJ2-7 | NA | TRBV14 | few | CASSQDTYEQYF | TGTGCCAGCAGCCAAGACACCTACGAGCAGTACTTC
TRBJ1-6 | TRBD1 | TRBV2 | NA | CASRGQGDSPLHF | TGTGCCAGCAGGGGACAGGGGGATTCACCCCTCCACTTT
TRBJ1-4 | NA | TRBV9 | NA | CASSVEVVDEKLFF | TGTGCCAGCAGCGTAGAGGTAGTGGATGAAAAACTGTTTTTT
TRBJ1-1 | NA | TRBV29-1 | NA | CSAEAGPNTEAFF | TGCAGCGCGGAGGCTGGGCCGAACACTGAAGCTTTCTTT
TRBJ1-6 | NA | TRBV18 | NA | CASSPGQDNSPLHF | TGTGCCAGCTCACCAGGGCAAGATAATTCACCCCTCCACTTT
TRBJ2-6 | NA | TRBV20-1 | NA | CSAGGGSSGANVLTF | TGCAGTGCTGGTGGTGGCTCCTCTGGGGCCAACGTCCTGACTTTC
TRBJ1-2 | TRBD1 | TRBV18 | NA | CASSLDRGQRGYTF | TGTGCCAGCTCACTGGACAGGGGGCAACGTGGCTACACCTTC
TRBJ1-1 | NA | TRBV7-2 | NA | CASSHYLEDTEAFF | TGTGCCAGCAGCCACTACTTAGAGGACACTGAAGCTTTCTTT
TRBJ2-5 | TRBD2 | TRBV20-1 | once | CSASRIAGRMETQYF | TGCAGTGCTAGTCGTATAGCGGGAAGGATGGAGACCCAGTACTTC
TRBJ2-3 | NA | TRBV4-3 | once | CASSQMPTDTQYF | TGCGCCAGCAGCCAAATGCCTACAGATACGCAGTATTTT
TRBJ1-2 | NA | TRBV11-2 | NA | CASGTQGGYTF | TGTGCCAGCGGGACACAGGGAGGCTACACCTTC
TRBJ2-3 | TRBD2 | TRBV7-8 | NA | CASSLVAGGSTDTQYF | TGTGCCAGCAGCTTAGTAGCGGGAGGATCAACAGATACGCAGTATTTT
TRBJ2-1 | NA | TRBV9 | NA | CASSFSSGSSSGAYNEQFF | TGTGCCAGCAGCTTCTCCAGCGGCTCATCATCGGGAGCCTACAATGAGCAGTTCTTC
TRBJ1-3 | TRBD1 | TRBV28 | NA | CASSYGTGGNGNTIYF | TGTGCCAGCAGTTATGGGACAGGGGGCAACGGAAACACCATATATTTT
TRBJ1-5 | NA | TRBV6-1 | NA | CASSEAGAANQPQHF | TGTGCCAGCAGTGAAGCAGGAGCTGCGAATCAGCCCCAGCATTTT
TRBJ2-3 | TRBD2 | TRBV5-1 | NA | CASSLPPGLAGRADTQYF | TGCGCCAGCAGCTTGCCCCCGGGACTAGCGGGACGGGCCGATACGCAGTATTTT
TRBJ2-3 | NA | TRBV6-2/TRBV6-3 | NA | CASSYDGGTDTQYF | TGTGCCAGCAGTTACGACGGGGGCACAGATACGCAGTATTTT
TRBJ1-1 | NA | TRBV6-5 | NA | CASSSPDMNTEAFF | TGTGCCAGCAGTTCGCCAGACATGAACACTGAAGCTTTCTTT
TRBJ1-1 | NA | TRBV7-2 | NA | CASSLGDPDTEAFF | TGTGCCAGCAGCTTAGGAGATCCGGACACTGAAGCTTTCTTT
TRBJ2-7 | TRBD1 | TRBV15 | NA | CATSTAGQGFEQYF | TGTGCCACCAGCACAGCGGGACAGGGTTTCGAGCAGTACTTC
TRBJ1-1 | TRBD1 | TRBV24-1 | once | CATAGTGESSEAFF | TGTGCCACGGCCGGGACAGGGGAGAGCTCTGAAGCTTTCTTT
TRBJ2-2 | NA | TRBV18 | NA | CASSRGTANTGELFF | TGTGCCAGCTCACGCGGGACCGCAAACACCGGGGAGCTGTTTTTT
TRBJ1-2 | NA | TRBV6-1 | NA | CASSESRLYGYTF | TGTGCCAGCAGTGAATCTCGCCTCTATGGCTACACCTTC
TRBJ2-7 | TRBD1 | TRBV4-3 | NA | CASSQERGPYEQYF | TGCGCCAGCAGCCAAGAGAGGGGGCCCTACGAGCAGTACTTC